The 25 T cell receptor beta chains in this list originate from one sample, sequenced in a study of Tregs in tolerant kidney transplant recipients. Mixed chimerism was transient after nonmyeloablative marrow transplants from related graft donors. The repertoire was sequenced with immunoSEQ multiplex PCR; TCRdb's copy has only in-frame clones and lacks some. The table has 20,000 to 25,000 clones, over 70% seen once. The sequencing used CD8+ T cells from blood (PBMCs), collected 6 months after the transplant. These receptor sequences come from a human patient who received a combined kidney and bone marrow transplant. Part of the T cell pool may stem from the graft donor.

This clone was detected only a few times. V gene TRBV6-5 combines with J gene TRBJ1-3; no definite D call. The length of the CDR3 is 13 residues. Trimming shortened V by 5 bases and J by 4 bases, and 9 bases separated the two germline ends. Germline loops: CDR1 MNHEY, CDR2 SVGAGI. The CDR3 loop is CASSESRGNTIYF. CDR3 bases: TGTGCCAGCAGTGAGTCCAGGGGAAACACCATATATTTT.

The CDR3, as DNA: TGTGCCATCAGTGCCAGGATCTGTAGATACAAAAGTCGGGCCAACGTCCTGACTTTC. Amino acid sequence: CAISARICRYKSRANVLTF. The chain couples TRBV10-3 to TRBJ2-6, with no clear D. CDR3 size: 19 residues. Per germline, CDR1 ENHRY and CDR2 SYGVKD. V lost 4 bases and J 5 bases, leaving 24 bases between the germline ends.

This clone has just a few counts. V and J are TRBV19 and TRBJ1-2; 8 bases map to TRBD1. From germline, CDR1 is LNHDA and CDR2 SQIVND (reference sequence). The CDR3 contains 15 residues. The V and J ends lost 7 bases and 6 bases, in that order; junction bases with no gene match: 13. The CDR3 reads CASTDRGGRGNGYTF. The CDR3 DNA sequence: TGTGCCAGTACCGACAGGGGTGGCAGGGGGAATGGCTACACCTTC.

V is TRBV4-1 and J is TRBJ1-1; maybe TRBD1 (5 bases). The CDR3 length is 16 residues. Trimming shortened V by 1 base and J by 0 bases, and 12 bases separated the two germline ends. Germline V gene data show CDR1 as MGHRA and CDR2 as YSYEKL. CDR3 nucleotide sequence: TGCGCCAGCAGCCAAGGTTTAGGGGTAATGAACACTGAAGCTTTCTTT. This encodes CASSQGLGVMNTEAFF.

V is TRBV4-3 and J is TRBJ1-5; D gene uncertain. Trimming left V 0 bases short and J 5 bases short, with 11 bases between. Germline V CDR1 and CDR2: LGHNA, YSLEER. The CDR3 has 15 residues. The CDR3 DNA reads TGCGCCAGCAGCCAAGATCTCGGAGCCTATCAGCCCCAGCATTTT. Translation: CASSQDLGAYQPQHF.

This sequence joins TRBV5-6 and TRBJ2-7, with TRBD2 matching over 12 bases. The CDR3 runs 14 residues. The V and J ends lost 0 bases and 7 bases, in that order; junction bases with no gene match: 2. The germline CDR1 and CDR2 sequences are SGHDT and YYEEEE. The CDR3 bases are TGTGCCAGCAGCTTGGGACTAGCGGGAGAGGAGCAGTACTTC. Translated, it gives CASSLGLAGEEQYF.

Concerning this clone itself: This sample also contains other DNA sequences that code for the same CDR3. The chain has TRBV7-8 and TRBJ1-6; D perhaps matches TRBD1 (6 bases). Germline V gives CDR1 SGHVS, CDR2 FQNEAQ. The CDR3 has 18 residues. V was shortened by 2 bases and J by 0 bases, with 14 bases between the two germline ends. CDR3 region: CASSLRGGVGSYNSPLHF. The DNA of the CDR3 is TGTGCCAGCAGCTTAAGAGGGGGGGTAGGCTCCTATAATTCACCCCTCCACTTT.

The chain recombines TRBV27 with TRBJ2-7; 7 positions agree with TRBD2. CDR3 size: 15 residues. Trimming removed 0 bases from V and 2 bases from J; junction bases left unmatched: 4. Germline V gene sequence: CDR1 MNHEY, CDR2 SMNVEV (reference sequence). The CDR3 coding sequence is TGTGCCAGCAGTTTATCGGGGGAGGGGCCCTACGAGCAGTACTTC. Protein product: CASSLSGEGPYEQYF.

The J gene is TRBJ2-3, the V gene TRBV12-5, with D unresolved. The V and J ends lost 3 bases and 9 bases respectively, with 4 bases between them. Germline lookup yields CDR1 LGHNT and CDR2 FRNRAP. This CDR3 contains 10 residues. The CDR3 coding sequence is TGTGCTAGTGGTTTCCCGACGCAGTATTTT. As protein: CASGFPTQYF.

The chain uses TRBV4-3 and TRBJ2-5; possibly TRBD1 for D (6 bases). The J call is in doubt because the DNA end fits TRBJ2-7 better. This CDR3 is built from 16 residues. Germline-derived CDR1 and CDR2 are LGHNA and YSLEER. The CDR3 protein is CASSQVWDKSSYEQYF. CDR3 bases: TGCGCCAGCAGCCAAGTATGGGACAAATCCTCCTACGAGCAGTACTTC.

This clone has only one observation. This chain joins TRBV5-6 and TRBJ2-1; 8 bases map to TRBD2. Germline values: CDR1 SGHDT, CDR2 YYEEEE. Trimming removed 0 bases from V and 5 bases from J; junction bases left unmatched: 7. CDR3 length: 16 residues. Here the CDR3 reads CASSLGASGYNNEQFF. Here the CDR3 DNA reads TGTGCCAGCAGCTTGGGGGCTAGCGGGTACAACAATGAGCAGTTCTTC.

The genes are TRBV15 and TRBJ2-5, with TRBD2 as a possible D gene (6 bases). The CDR3 runs 15 residues. CDR1 LNHNV and CDR2 YYDKDF come from the germline V gene (reference sequence). Trimming cost V 0 bases and J 3 bases, with 11 bases left between them. In nucleotides, the CDR3 is TGTGCCACCAGCAGAGAAGGCGGGATAAAAGAGACCCAGTACTTC. Translation gives CATSREGGIKETQYF.

The CDR3 DNA follows: TGTGCCAGCAGCGGGGCGGGATACGCAGATACGCAGTATTTT. Protein product: CASSGAGYADTQYF. The chain couples TRBV9 to TRBJ2-3; tentative D call: TRBD2 (6 bases). This CDR3 comprises 14 residues. In germline, CDR1 is SGDLS, CDR2 YYNGEE. Trimming took off 3 bases at V and 4 bases at J, with 12 bases between the two ends.

CDR3 nucleotides: TGTGCCAGCAGCTTAGATCTTCGGGGGGGCCATCAGACCCAGTACTTC. Its translation: CASSLDLRGGHQTQYF. J is TRBJ2-5 and V is TRBV11-2, with 8 bases identical to TRBD2. The germline V gene encodes CDR1 SGHAT and CDR2 FQNNGV. The junction had 9 bases not matched to a gene; V was cut back by 0 bases and J by 6 bases. CDR3 size: 16 residues.

The J gene is TRBJ1-1, the V gene TRBV7-2, with D maybe TRBD1 (5 bases). This CDR3 spans 10 amino acids. CDR1 and CDR2 (germline): SGHTA, FQGNSA. Trimming took off 10 bases at V and 5 bases at J, with 8 bases between the two ends. The CDR3 DNA sequence: TGTGCCACCCAGGGAACTGAAGCTTTCTTT. It yields the protein CATQGTEAFF.

V gene TRBV11-2 combines with J gene TRBJ2-7; 11 nucleotides align to TRBD1. The germline V gene encodes CDR1 SGHAT and CDR2 FQNNGV. Trimming at V came to 10 bases and at J to 4 bases, leaving 6 bases not matched to a gene. This CDR3 has 13 residues. For the CDR3, the DNA is TGTGCCACCACCGGGACAGGGGGGTACGAGCAGTACTTC. This codes for CATTGTGGYEQYF.

The J gene is TRBJ1-1, the V gene TRBV29-1, with D perhaps TRBD1 (5 bases). Germline V gene lookup returns CDR1 SQVTM and CDR2 ANQGSEA. The CDR3 is 10 amino acids. Between the trimmed V and J ends, which lost 4 bases and 10 bases, there was a span of 10 bases. The DNA of the CDR3 is TGCAGCGTTGTAATGGGGGGAGCTTTCTTT. This gives the protein CSVVMGGAFF.

This chain links TRBV9 with TRBJ2-1, with 8 bases that match TRBD2. V lost 6 bases to trimming and J lost 0 bases; unmatched junction nucleotides: 2. The CDR3 has 14 residues. Germline loops: CDR1 SGDLS, CDR2 YYNGEE. DNA of the CDR3: TGTGCCAGCAACGGGGGGGCCTCCTACAATGAGCAGTTCTTC. Translation: CASNGGASYNEQFF.

The chain employs TRBV21-1 and TRBJ2-7; the listed D gene, TRBD1, was not tested against the DNA. TRBV21-1 has pseudogene status. The CDR3 loop spans 16 amino acids. As DNA, the CDR3 is TGTGCCAGCAGCGGCAACTTGGACAGGGTTCTTCTCGAGCAGTACTTC. It encodes CASSGNLDRVLLEQYF.

J is TRBJ2-3 and V is TRBV12-5, with 11 positions matching TRBD2. The CDR3 has 19 residues. Germline V gene sequence: CDR1 LGHNT, CDR2 FRNRAP. Trimming removed 3 bases from V and 4 bases from J; junction bases left unmatched: 15. CDR3 residues: CASGFPKGTSGSIADTQYF. Here the CDR3 DNA reads TGTGCTAGTGGTTTTCCAAAGGGTACTAGCGGGAGTATCGCAGATACGCAGTATTTT.

The chain links TRBV9 to TRBJ1-4, with 9 bases aligning to TRBD1. This CDR3 region has 18 residues. The trim removed 3 bases at V and 4 bases at J, leaving 13 bases unmatched. Germline V lookup: CDR1 SGDLS, CDR2 YYNGEE. CDR3 sequence reads: CASSGRTGAAVGNEKLFF. The CDR3 DNA sequence: TGTGCCAGCAGCGGACGGACAGGGGCGGCGGTCGGTAATGAAAAACTGTTTTTT.

This chain links TRBV7-9 with TRBJ2-5; unclear D gene. This CDR3 has 14 amino acids. Germline CDR1 is SEHNR and CDR2 is FQNEAQ (reference sequence). V was pared by 2 bases and J by 7 bases, with 14 bases between. This CDR3 reads CASSLSVEKGTQYF. The CDR3 DNA is TGTGCCAGCAGCTTAAGCGTTGAGAAAGGGACCCAGTACTTC.

This clone has just a few counts. V is TRBV2 and J is TRBJ2-2; unclear D gene. V was clipped by 5 bases and J by 4 bases, with 5 bases between them. The V gene's germline CDR1 is SNHLY and CDR2 FYNNEI. The CDR3 is 12 residues long. DNA of the CDR3: TGTGCCAGCAGTATCCTCACCGGGGAGCTGTTTTTT. Translated: CASSILTGELFF.

The J gene is TRBJ2-1, the V gene TRBV29-1; TRBD1 aligns across 8 bases. CDR3 size: 11 residues. J lost 12 bases, V lost 4 bases, and 5 bases had no gene match. Germline-derived CDR1 and CDR2 are SQVTM and ANQGSEA. The CDR3 spells CSVAGTGAQFF. The DNA for the CDR3 is TGCAGCGTTGCCGGGACAGGTGCGCAGTTCTTC.

V gene TRBV4-3 combines with J gene TRBJ1-1, with 7 bases identical to TRBD1. This CDR3 is built from 14 residues. J lost 4 bases, V lost 5 bases, and 7 bases had no gene match. The germline CDR1 and CDR2 sequences are LGHNA and YSLEER. Here the CDR3 reads CASSAQTGSTEAFF. DNA of the CDR3: TGCGCCAGCAGCGCCCAGACAGGGAGCACTGAAGCTTTCTTT.